The present entry profiles one T cell receptor (beta chain) with its context. Using immunoSEQ multiplex PCR, the repertoire was profiled, and TCRdb retains in-frame clones only, with some absent. The table shows about 260,000 clones, with around 83% occurring only once. These data come from a study of blood T cell repertoires in COVID-19. Sequenced sample: peripheral blood. The sequence derives from a woman in her thirties or forties who had recovered from COVID-19.

The CDR3 sequence is CASSTLGANDSPLHF. In nucleotides, the CDR3 is TGTGCCAGCTCTACCCTTGGAGCAAATGATTCACCCCTCCACTTT. The gene calls are TRBV18 and TRBJ1-6; D remains unclear. V was trimmed by 6 bases and J by 8 bases, leaving 17 bases between them. In germline, CDR1 is KGHSH, CDR2 LQKENI. This CDR3 region has 15 residues.